A selection of T cell receptor beta chains follows, all from one sample in a study of chemoradiotherapy in HPV16-positive cancers. The data were produced by immunoSEQ multiplex PCR, yet TCRdb's version contains in-frame clones alone and is incomplete. This table has fewer than 70,000 clones, about nine tenths appearing once. The sequences come from blood, collected from a patient who underwent chemoradiotherapy. The receptor set was obtained from a human donor with HPV-associated anogenital cancer. CDR3s leave out the opening cysteine and the closing phenylalanine or tryptophan.

v_gene: TRBV7-6
j_gene: TRBJ1-6
CDR3aa: ASSSSGESNSPLH

v_gene: TRBV19
j_gene: TRBJ1-2
CDR3aa: ASSIGGQSTGYT

v_gene: TRBV12-5
j_gene: TRBJ2-7
CDR3aa: ASGLAGSYEQY

v_gene: TRBV6-6
j_gene: TRBJ2-1
CDR3aa: ASSYRGGYNEQF

v_gene: TRBV5-1
j_gene: TRBJ2-1
CDR3aa: ASSLLSGRAYEQF

v_gene: TRBV7-2
j_gene: TRBJ2-7
CDR3aa: ASSYSLGGVWEQY

v_gene: TRBV19
j_gene: TRBJ1-1
CDR3aa: ASSKGVGTNTEAF

v_gene: TRBV7-2
j_gene: TRBJ2-7
CDR3aa: ASSLDYEQY

v_gene: TRBV9
j_gene: TRBJ1-2
CDR3aa: ASSVNPRGGGENYGYT

v_gene: TRBV6-5
j_gene: TRBJ1-2
CDR3aa: ASSYADAGSNGYT

v_gene: TRBV7-6
j_gene: TRBJ1-1
CDR3aa: ASSLDDRGGTEAF

v_gene: TRBV7-3
j_gene: TRBJ1-2
CDR3aa: ASSSSDRGPGYT

v_gene: TRBV7-6
j_gene: TRBJ2-2
CDR3aa: ASSPYGRDGELF

v_gene: TRBV7-9
j_gene: TRBJ1-2
CDR3aa: ASSSNYGYT

v_gene: TRBV19
j_gene: TRBJ1-1
CDR3aa: ASSPLIQNTEAF

v_gene: TRBV2
j_gene: TRBJ1-5
CDR3aa: ASIPGGGASQPQH

v_gene: TRBV2
j_gene: TRBJ1-5
CDR3aa: ASSDGGGLSNQPQH

v_gene: TRBV5-1
j_gene: TRBJ2-7
CDR3aa: ASSPKEQTGKY

v_gene: TRBV7-2
j_gene: TRBJ2-2
CDR3aa: ASSFRRGSTGELF

v_gene: TRBV29-1
j_gene: TRBJ1-4
CDR3aa: SVGKGGSSNEKLF

v_gene: TRBV11-3
j_gene: TRBJ2-3
CDR3aa: ASSLSTDTQY

v_gene: TRBV9
j_gene: TRBJ2-5
CDR3aa: ASSVSAQQETQY

v_gene: TRBV19
j_gene: TRBJ2-2
CDR3aa: ASTLRGPGGGELF

v_gene: TRBV27
j_gene: TRBJ1-2
CDR3aa: ASSPLGGDGIYGYT

v_gene: TRBV7-3
j_gene: TRBJ2-3
CDR3aa: ASSLLGRGLAGTDTQY

v_gene: TRBV15
j_gene: TRBJ1-3
CDR3aa: ATSLTGARRNTIY

v_gene: TRBV4-1
j_gene: TRBJ2-1
CDR3aa: ASSQEESRGGSNEQF

v_gene: TRBV25-1
j_gene: TRBJ2-7
CDR3aa: ASSGSYEQY

v_gene: TRBV19
j_gene: TRBJ1-1
CDR3aa: ASSLGSRAF

v_gene: TRBV19
j_gene: TRBJ1-2
CDR3aa: ASSILPIVNGYT

v_gene: TRBV15
j_gene: TRBJ2-3
CDR3aa: ATSRVSPTGDTQY

v_gene: TRBV7-8
j_gene: TRBJ1-4
CDR3aa: ASSLGDSNKLF

v_gene: TRBV2
j_gene: TRBJ2-6
CDR3aa: ASSGAGGSGANVLT

v_gene: TRBV5-1
j_gene: TRBJ1-3
CDR3aa: ASSTGSGNTIY